This T cell receptor (beta chain) came from a study of blood T cell repertoires in COVID-19. Study background: T cells, B-cell-depleted T cells, or PBMCs supplied cDNA or gDNA.

Data came from immunoSEQ multiplex PCR; TCRdb stores just in-frame clones and leaves some out. The sample lists 100,000 to 150,000 clones, about 80% occurring once. The CDR3 extends over 15 amino acids. Trimming removed 6 bases from V and 6 bases from J; junction bases left unmatched: 10. The germline V gene encodes CDR1 LNHDA and CDR2 SQIVND (reference sequence). This chain uses TRBV19 with TRBJ1-5, with 8 positions matching TRBD1. This clonotype was sampled from a woman aged 45 to 65 with acute or convalescent COVID-19. Sequencing used peripheral blood. The CDR3 spells CASRKDRVRTQPQHF. The CDR3 bases are TGTGCCAGTAGGAAGGACAGGGTTCGAACTCAGCCCCAGCATTTT.